The present entry profiles one TCR beta chain with its context. These data come from a study of control samples from healthy donors and cancer patients. V lost 5 bases and J 3 bases, leaving 9 bases between the germline ends. Germline V lookup: CDR1 SGHRS, CDR2 YFSETQ. CDR3 size: 13 residues. Clones were read by immunoSEQ multiplex PCR, and TCRdb kept only the in-frame ones, dropping some. The sample contains 70,000 to 75,000 clones, about 94% of which appear only once. The sequenced sample consisted of blood. V usage is TRBV5-1 and J usage is TRBJ2-1, with D maybe TRBD1 (5 bases). The TCR sequence derives from a young woman in good health. CDR3: CASRGQNYNEQFF. In nucleotides, the CDR3 is TGCGCCAGCAGAGGACAAAACTACAATGAGCAGTTCTTC. Full variable domain (outside the CDR3, taken from reference TRBV5-1 and TRBJ2-1): KAGVTQTPRYLIKTRGQQVTLSCSPISGHRSVSWYQQTPGQGLQFLFEYFSETQRNKGNFPGRFSGRQFSNSRSEMNVSTLELGDSALYLCASRGQNYNEQFFGPGTRLTVL.